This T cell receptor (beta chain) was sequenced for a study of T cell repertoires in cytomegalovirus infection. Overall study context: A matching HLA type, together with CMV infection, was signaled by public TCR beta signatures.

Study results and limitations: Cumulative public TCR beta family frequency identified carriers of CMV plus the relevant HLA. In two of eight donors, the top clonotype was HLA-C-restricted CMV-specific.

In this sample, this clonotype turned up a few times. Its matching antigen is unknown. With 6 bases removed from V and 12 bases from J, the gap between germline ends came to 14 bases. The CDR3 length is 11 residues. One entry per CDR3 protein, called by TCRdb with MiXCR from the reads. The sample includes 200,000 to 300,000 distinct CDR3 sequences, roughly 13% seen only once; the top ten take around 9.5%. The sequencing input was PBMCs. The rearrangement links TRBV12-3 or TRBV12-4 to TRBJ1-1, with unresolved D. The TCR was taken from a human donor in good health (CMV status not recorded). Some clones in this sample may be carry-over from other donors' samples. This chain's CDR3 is CASRIREESFF. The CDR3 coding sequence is TGTGCCAGCAGGATCCGGGAAGAATCTTTCTTT.